Included here is one T cell receptor (beta chain) sequence, with context. The entry originates in a study of blood T cell repertoires in COVID-19. Study details: Recovery among Cohort 3 donors was established by two negative PCRs, clearance, or symptom resolution. The United States, Italy and Spain provided the acute and convalescent COVID-19 samples. The analysed material was cDNA or gDNA that came from T cells, B-cell-depleted T cells, or PBMCs.

Germline V lookup: CDR1 SEHNR, CDR2 FQNEAQ (reference sequence). V shed 0 bases, J shed 4 bases, and the junction held 8 bases outside the gene matches. The CDR3 is 17 residues long. Study processing details: How many nucleated cells were present was estimated from reference gene primer amplification. Assay: immunoSEQ multiplex PCR; the TCRdb copy retains only in-frame clones and omits some. V and J calls plus clone size are reproduced from that table; the DNA served to infer D and trimming. The sample holds more than 300,000 clones; around 87% are singletons and the top ten take roughly 1.9%. This TCR derives from a man aged 35 to 55 in a cohort exposed to, infected with or recovered from COVID-19 (not recorded which). V usage is TRBV7-9 and J usage is TRBJ1-3; 8 bases match TRBD1. Material for sequencing was PBMCs or T cells enriched from blood (not recorded which). CDR3 sequence: CASSLAPSRGPGNTIYF. The CDR3 bases are TGTGCCAGCAGCTTAGCGCCTAGCAGGGGGCCCGGAAACACCATATATTTT. Combining the CDR3 with reference TRBV7-9 and TRBJ1-3 gives the whole variable domain DTGVSQNPRHKITKRGQNVTFRCDPISEHNRLYWYRQTLGQGPEFLTYFQNEAQLEKSRLLSDRFSAERPKGSFSTLEIQRTEQGDSAMYLCASSLAPSRGPGNTIYFGEGSWLTVV.